This TCR beta chain stems from a study of T cells in narcolepsy. About the study: Patients with NT1 or NT2 and healthy control donors were enrolled.

This clone was picked up one time. Its antigen is unidentified. Whole-study findings and limits: HCRT-specific and TRIB2-specific autoreactive clonotypes appeared among same-patient CSF and blood CD4+ clonotypes.

The CDR3 is 14 amino acids. The germline CDR1 and CDR2 sequences are LGHNA and YSLEER. J was trimmed by 6 bases and V by 3 bases; bases with no gene match: 4. This table comes from immunoSEQ multiplex PCR, and its TCRdb copy is limited to in-frame clones, with some not included. This sample has tens of thousands of clones, with over 75% found just once. The sequenced sample was CD45RA- memory CD4+ T cells from PBMCs. The chain joins TRBV4-3 to TRBJ2-2, with TRBD1 identical over 7 bases. This TCR came from a human donor with narcolepsy. CDR3: CASSQIDRAGELFF. Written as DNA, the CDR3 is TGCGCCAGCAGCCAGATCGACAGGGCCGGGGAGCTGTTTTTT.